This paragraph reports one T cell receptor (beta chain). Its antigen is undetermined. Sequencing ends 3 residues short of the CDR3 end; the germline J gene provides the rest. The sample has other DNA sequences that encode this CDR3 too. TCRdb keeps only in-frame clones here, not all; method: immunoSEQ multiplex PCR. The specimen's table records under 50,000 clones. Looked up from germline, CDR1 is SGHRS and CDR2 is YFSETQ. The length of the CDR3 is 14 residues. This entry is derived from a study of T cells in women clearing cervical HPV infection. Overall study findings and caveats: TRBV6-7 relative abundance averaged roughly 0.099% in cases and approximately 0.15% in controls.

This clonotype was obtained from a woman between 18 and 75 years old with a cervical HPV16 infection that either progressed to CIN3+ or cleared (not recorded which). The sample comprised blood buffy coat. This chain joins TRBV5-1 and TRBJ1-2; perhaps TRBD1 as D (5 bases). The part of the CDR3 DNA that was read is TGCGCCAGCAGCGCGGGACTAGCGGGCTACGAC. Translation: CASSAGLAGYD. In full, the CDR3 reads CASSAGLAGYDYTF.